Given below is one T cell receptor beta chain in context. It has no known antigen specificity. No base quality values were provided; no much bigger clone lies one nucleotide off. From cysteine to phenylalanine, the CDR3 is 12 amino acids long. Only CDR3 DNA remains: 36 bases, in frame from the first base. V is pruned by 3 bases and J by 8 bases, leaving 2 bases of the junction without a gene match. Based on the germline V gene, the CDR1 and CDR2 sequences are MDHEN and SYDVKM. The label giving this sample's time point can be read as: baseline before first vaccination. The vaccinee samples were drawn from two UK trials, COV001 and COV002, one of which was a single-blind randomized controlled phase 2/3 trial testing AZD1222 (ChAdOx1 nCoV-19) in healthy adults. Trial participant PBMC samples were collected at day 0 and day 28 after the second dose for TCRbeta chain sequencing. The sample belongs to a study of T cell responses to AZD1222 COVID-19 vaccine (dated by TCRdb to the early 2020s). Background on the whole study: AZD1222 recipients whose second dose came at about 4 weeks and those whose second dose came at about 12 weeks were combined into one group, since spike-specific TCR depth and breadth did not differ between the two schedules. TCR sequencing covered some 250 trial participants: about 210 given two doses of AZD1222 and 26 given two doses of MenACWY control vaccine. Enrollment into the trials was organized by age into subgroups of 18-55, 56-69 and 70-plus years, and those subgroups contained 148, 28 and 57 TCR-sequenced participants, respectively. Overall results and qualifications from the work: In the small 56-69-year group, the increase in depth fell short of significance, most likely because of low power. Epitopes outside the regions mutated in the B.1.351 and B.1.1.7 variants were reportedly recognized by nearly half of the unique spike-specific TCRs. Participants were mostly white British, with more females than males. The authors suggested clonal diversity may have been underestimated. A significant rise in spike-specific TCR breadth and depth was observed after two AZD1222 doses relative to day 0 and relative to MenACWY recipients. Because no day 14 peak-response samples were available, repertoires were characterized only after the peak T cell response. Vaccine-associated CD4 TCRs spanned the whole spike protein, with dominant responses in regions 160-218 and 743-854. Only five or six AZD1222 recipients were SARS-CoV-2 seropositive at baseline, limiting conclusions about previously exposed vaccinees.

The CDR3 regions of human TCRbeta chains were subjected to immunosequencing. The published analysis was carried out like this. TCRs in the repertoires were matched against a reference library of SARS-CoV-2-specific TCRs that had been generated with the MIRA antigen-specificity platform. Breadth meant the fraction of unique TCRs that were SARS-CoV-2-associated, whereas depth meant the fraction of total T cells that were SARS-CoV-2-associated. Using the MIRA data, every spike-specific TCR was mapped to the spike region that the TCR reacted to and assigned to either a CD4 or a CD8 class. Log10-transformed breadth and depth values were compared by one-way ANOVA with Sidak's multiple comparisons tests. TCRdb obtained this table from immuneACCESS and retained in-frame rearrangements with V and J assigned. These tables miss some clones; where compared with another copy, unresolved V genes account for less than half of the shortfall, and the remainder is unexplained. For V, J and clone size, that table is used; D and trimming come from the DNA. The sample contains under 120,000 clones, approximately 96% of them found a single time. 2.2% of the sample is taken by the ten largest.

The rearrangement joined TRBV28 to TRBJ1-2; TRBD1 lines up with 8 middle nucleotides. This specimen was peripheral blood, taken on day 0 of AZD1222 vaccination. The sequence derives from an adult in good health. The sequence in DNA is TGTGCCAGCAGTTTGGACAGGGACGGCTACACCTTC. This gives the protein CASSLDRDGYTF.